This T cell receptor beta chain was documented in a study of CD8 T cells in ankylosing spondylitis (dated by TCRdb to the late 2010s). General notes on the study: The study profiled T cell receptor beta repertoires in healthy donors and ankylosing spondylitis patients to find disease-linked TCR variants. Samples of peripheral blood were taken, and for ankylosing spondylitis patients, synovial fluid was collected as well. In total, the full study cohort was made up of 95 to 110 healthy donors and roughly 27 ankylosing spondylitis patients. The paper as a whole reports these results and caveats: Some motif variants were previously reported in synovial fluid and blood of reactive arthritis patients, suggesting common disease-initiation mechanisms. A TCR beta motif made up of several highly homologous amino acid variants appeared to be characteristic of blood from ankylosing spondylitis patients. The disease-linked clones were reported to be significantly enriched in matched synovial fluid samples from ankylosing spondylitis patients. In peripheral blood, the disease-linked clones were found at relatively low frequencies and had a CD8+ phenotype.

As regards this clonotype: The specificity of this receptor is unknown. The input lacks base qualities; no much larger clone sits a single base away.

CDR1 and CDR2, looked up from the germline V gene, are MNHEY and SVGAGI. The CDR3, from cysteine to phenylalanine, totals 13 residues. The retained sequence is limited to the CDR3, 39 bases, with the frame set at the first base. The V end loses 2 bases and the J end loses 1 base, and a stretch of 5 bases separates them. These reads were obtained on an Illumina HiSeq 2500. TCR beta libraries were prepared by quantitative 5'-RACE with molecular barcodes. On the study's bioinformatics: A new computational method, built on a probabilistic model of VDJ rearrangement, was used to identify disease-linked TCR variants. TCRdb's own reprocessing of the public reads used fastp at Q25 and MiXCR and kept productive beta chains. Each entry merges the rows of one CDR3 protein and shows their most common DNA and genes. The V and J calls, along with clone size, are taken from TCRdb and not from the paper's own processing. The sample yields about 700,000 distinct CDR3 sequences; under 20% were counted once. Over 15% of the sample lies in the top ten.

The specimen sequenced was blood, either unsorted or a sorted T cell fraction (not recorded which). This sequence was found in a male donor with ankylosing spondylitis. Recombination connected TRBV6-5 to TRBJ1-1; no confident D gene assignment can be made. The nucleotide sequence is TGTGCCAGCAGTTACATAGGGAACACTGAAGCTTTCTTT. Its protein reads: CASSYIGNTEAFF.